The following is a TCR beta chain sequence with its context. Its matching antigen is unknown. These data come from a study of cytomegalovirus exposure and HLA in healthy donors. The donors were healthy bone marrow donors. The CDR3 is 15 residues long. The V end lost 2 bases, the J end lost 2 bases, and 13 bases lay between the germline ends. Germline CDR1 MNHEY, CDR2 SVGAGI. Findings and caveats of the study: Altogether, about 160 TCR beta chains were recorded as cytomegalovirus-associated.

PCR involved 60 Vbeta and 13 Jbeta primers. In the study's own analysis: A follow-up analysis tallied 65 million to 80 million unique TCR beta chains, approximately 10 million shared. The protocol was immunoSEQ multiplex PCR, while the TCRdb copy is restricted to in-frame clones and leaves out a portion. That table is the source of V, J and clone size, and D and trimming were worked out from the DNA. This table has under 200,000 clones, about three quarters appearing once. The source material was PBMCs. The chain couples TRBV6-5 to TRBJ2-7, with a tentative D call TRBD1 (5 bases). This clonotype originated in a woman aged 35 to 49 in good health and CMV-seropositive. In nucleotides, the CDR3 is TGTGCCAGCAGTTACCCGGGCAGGGTTCCCTACGAGCAGTACTTC. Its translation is CASSYPGRVPYEQYF.